This T cell receptor (beta chain) was obtained from a study of blood T cell repertoires in COVID-19. The overall study: Acute-phase and convalescent COVID-19 samples originated in the United States, Italy and Spain. Sample material is recorded as cDNA or gDNA derived from T cells, B-cell-depleted T cells, or PBMCs.

Generated by immunoSEQ multiplex PCR, the TCRdb table keeps only in-frame clones and is missing some. The table lists some 130,000 clones, about 86% of them singletons. This receptor was obtained from a woman in her fifties or sixties who had recovered from COVID-19. Sequencing input: peripheral blood.

The CDR3 bases are TGTGCCAGCAGCTTGGCAGGGGAGGGCCTCCAAGAGACCCAGTACTTC. Translated: CASSLAGEGLQETQYF. The rearrangement joins TRBV5-6 to TRBJ2-5, with D tentatively TRBD2 (7 bases). This CDR3 region has 16 residues. The germline V gene encodes CDR1 SGHDT and CDR2 YYEEEE. V shed 0 bases and J shed 1 base, with 13 bases lying between them.